This TCR beta chain was captured by sequencing in a study of T cells in Graves' hyperthyroidism and ophthalmopathy. Study-wide context: Any treatment followed the collection of peripheral blood at initial diagnosis. Findings and limits, study-wide: Blood held most thyroid clonotypes expanded above 0.001 frequency.

Researchers amplified the TCR beta CDR3 regions from RNA transcripts. Primed by the HTBI set, a first-round RT-PCR was run on the TCR CDR3. Via MiXCR, TCRdb re-called the multiplex PCR reads, giving one row per CDR3 protein. Of hundreds of thousands of distinct CDR3 sequences in the sample, 20% to 25% were seen once. Ophthalmopathy patients showed a Clinical Activity Score of at least 3, NOSPECS grade of at least 4 and duration under 3 months. This clonotype was counted between two and nine times. Its antigen is not known. The TCR originated in a man aged 25 to 40 with Graves' ophthalmopathy. The sample consisted of blood.

This CDR3 is CASTGGAYSPLHF. The CDR3 DNA is TGTGCCAGCACAGGGGGCGCTTATTCACCCCTCCACTTT. The chain is built from TRBV19 and TRBJ1-6; 9 bases match TRBD1. From germline, CDR1 is LNHDA and CDR2 SQIVND (reference sequence). The CDR3 length is 13 residues. Unmatched junction bases numbered 5, after V lost 9 bases and J lost 8 bases.